The rows below give T cell receptor beta chains drawn from one sample of a study of radiation and T cells in renal cell carcinoma. Assay used: immunoSEQ multiplex PCR; TCRdb lists only in-frame clones, some missing. This table holds 130,000 or so clones, less than 85% found once. The specimen comprised blood, sampled from a patient whose treatment included radiotherapy and nephrectomy. These receptors were obtained from a woman aged 50 to 60 with renal cell carcinoma. Both conserved end residues are part of each CDR3. Fields, in order: D gene, clone size, V gene, CDR3 length, J gene, CDR3 protein, CDR3 DNA. The D gene is left open where the match is weak. Clone sizes are given selectively: once, few, many, or a class where the clone is expanded.

.	.	TRBV30	19	TRBJ1-1	CAWSFPPTAPGASNTEAFF	TGTGCCTGGAGTTTTCCGCCAACGGCACCCGGGGCTTCGAACACTGAAGCTTTCTTT
.	.	TRBV27	12	TRBJ2-2	CATGPRSGELFF	TGTGCCACCGGCCCTAGATCCGGGGAGCTGTTTTTT
TRBD1	few	TRBV15	15	TRBJ2-7	CATSRDDRGAYEQYF	TGTGCCACCAGCAGAGATGACAGGGGAGCCTACGAGCAGTACTTC
.	.	TRBV19	13	TRBJ2-7	CASSRDTEGEQYF	TGTGCCAGTAGCCGGGACACTGAGGGTGAGCAGTACTTC
.	once	TRBV9	13	TRBJ2-5	CASSVDFGETQYF	TGTGCCAGCAGCGTAGATTTCGGAGAGACCCAGTACTTC
TRBD2	.	TRBV4-2	16	TRBJ2-7	CASSQDAAGSSYEQYF	TGTGCCAGCAGCCAAGATGCAGCGGGAAGTTCCTACGAGCAGTACTTC
.	.	TRBV6-5	11	TRBJ2-5	CASSMQETQYF	TGTGCCAGCAGCATGCAAGAGACCCAGTACTTC
.	.	TRBV5-1	14	TRBJ1-3	CASSLGDSGNTIYF	TGCGCCAGCAGCTTGGGGGACTCTGGAAACACCATATATTTT
.	.	TRBV6-1	15	TRBJ2-7	CASREGHQGAYEQYF	TGTGCCAGCAGAGAGGGACACCAAGGGGCCTACGAGCAGTACTTC
TRBD2	.	TRBV4-1	16	TRBJ2-3	CASSQDWGGGADTQYF	TGCGCCAGCAGCCAAGATTGGGGCGGGGGGGCAGATACGCAGTATTTT
.	.	TRBV28	15	TRBJ1-1	CASSTRTASNTEAFF	TGTGCCAGCAGCACTCGGACAGCCTCGAACACTGAAGCTTTCTTT
.	.	TRBV7-2	16	TRBJ1-2	CASSLNPVQGSYGYTF	TGTGCCAGCAGCTTAAATCCGGTGCAGGGGAGCTATGGCTACACCTTC
.	.	TRBV5-1	13	TRBJ2-5	CASSLGRGETQYF	TGCGCCAGCAGCTTGGGGAGGGGAGAGACCCAGTACTTC
.	.	TRBV28	12	TRBJ1-4	CASSDHRVKLFF	TGTGCCAGCAGTGACCACAGGGTAAAACTGTTTTTT
.	.	TRBV9	20	TRBJ2-1	CASSAALSGEGQLGIHEQFF	TGTGCCAGCAGCGCCGCACTATCCGGGGAGGGACAGCTCGGTATCCATGAGCAGTTCTTC
TRBD2	.	TRBV9	17	TRBJ2-5	CASSSLPGGARPETQYF	TGTGCCAGCAGCTCCCTTCCCGGGGGGGCAAGGCCAGAGACCCAGTACTTC
.	.	TRBV7-9	12	TRBJ1-1	CASSLRYTEAFF	TGTGCCAGCAGCTTACGGTACACTGAAGCTTTCTTT
.	.	TRBV7-9	12	TRBJ2-7	CASTPSGSVQYF	TGTGCCAGCACCCCGTCAGGGAGCGTGCAGTACTTC
TRBD1	.	TRBV27	17	TRBJ1-2	CASSSFNTGGLNYGYTF	TGTGCCAGCAGTTCATTCAATACAGGGGGCCTTAACTATGGCTACACCTTC
TRBD1	once	TRBV7-6	16	TRBJ1-4	CASSSTGGPTNEKLFF	TGTGCCAGCAGCTCGACAGGGGGCCCAACTAATGAAAAACTGTTTTTT
.	.	TRBV6-5	14	TRBJ1-3	CASSYSVSGNTIYF	TGTGCCAGCAGTTACTCGGTTTCTGGAAACACCATATATTTT
.	.	TRBV18	13	TRBJ1-2	CASSPGIGDGYTF	TGTGCCAGCTCACCAGGGATTGGGGATGGCTACACCTTC
.	.	TRBV9	14	TRBJ1-2	CASSVGQGTGGYTF	TGTGCCAGCAGCGTAGGCCAGGGGACCGGTGGCTACACCTTC
TRBD1	.	TRBV6-1	14	TRBJ1-1	CASSDWQGASEAFF	TGTGCCAGCAGTGATTGGCAGGGGGCTTCTGAAGCTTTCTTT
TRBD2	few	TRBV19	14	TRBJ2-5	CATSKAGGKETQYF	TGTGCCACTTCCAAGGCGGGGGGGAAAGAGACCCAGTACTTC
.	.	TRBV30	13	TRBJ1-2	CAWSLDRGDGYTF	TGTGCCTGGAGTCTGGACAGAGGGGATGGCTACACCTTC
.	.	TRBV5-1	12	TRBJ2-7	CASSPDYYEQYF	TGCGCCAGCAGCCCCGATTATTACGAGCAGTACTTC
.	.	TRBV7-2	13	TRBJ2-7	CASSLGLAYEQYF	TGTGCCAGCAGCTTAGGACTAGCCTACGAGCAGTACTTC
TRBD2	.	TRBV5-1	15	TRBJ2-3	CASSAYGGAYLTQYF	TGCGCCAGCAGCGCCTACGGGGGGGCGTACCTTACGCAGTATTTT
.	.	TRBV5-1	14	TRBJ2-7	CASSLGGHGYEQYF	TGCGCCAGCAGCTTGGGAGGACACGGCTACGAGCAGTACTTC
.	.	TRBV7-9	13	TRBJ1-3	CASERGSGNTIYF	TGTGCCAGCGAGAGGGGCTCTGGAAACACCATATATTTT
TRBD1	.	TRBV9	15	TRBJ2-2	CASSWGQGDAGELFF	TGTGCCAGCTCCTGGGGACAGGGGGACGCCGGGGAGCTGTTTTTT
TRBD1	.	TRBV7-9	17	TRBJ2-7	CASSALALDRVRYEQYF	TGTGCCAGCAGCGCCCTGGCTTTGGACAGGGTACGTTACGAGCAGTACTTC
TRBD1	.	TRBV6-1	14	TRBJ1-5	CASSELWTGLPQHF	TGTGCCAGCAGTGAATTATGGACAGGCCTGCCCCAGCATTTT
TRBD1	few	TRBV7-2	13	TRBJ2-4	CASSPVGTGVGYF	TGTGCCAGCAGCCCAGTGGGAACAGGGGTCGGGTACTTC
.	.	TRBV6-5	12	TRBJ1-2	CASSVRVDGYTF	TGTGCCAGCAGTGTCAGGGTGGATGGCTACACCTTC
.	once	TRBV18	14	TRBJ1-3	CASSAAVGGNTIYF	TGTGCCAGCTCAGCGGCAGTGGGCGGAAACACCATATATTTT
.	.	TRBV5-4	12	TRBJ1-1	CASSLDGFEAFF	TGTGCCAGCAGCTTGGACGGTTTTGAAGCTTTCTTT
.	.	TRBV11-2	15	TRBJ2-3	CASSLVGQSQDTQYF	TGTGCCAGCAGCTTAGTGGGTCAGTCACAAGATACGCAGTATTTT
.	once	TRBV15	15	TRBJ1-4	CATSREGTRQAQRFF	TGTGCCACCAGCAGAGAAGGGACACGACAGGCCCAGCGATTTTTT
.	.	TRBV6-5	15	TRBJ2-2	CASSRTLGVAGELFF	TGTGCCAGCAGTCGCACACTAGGGGTGGCCGGGGAGCTGTTTTTT
TRBD2	.	TRBV30	18	TRBJ2-5	CAWSGTSGGALGKETQYF	TGTGCCTGGAGTGGGACTAGCGGGGGGGCCTTGGGAAAGGAGACCCAGTACTTC
.	.	TRBV9	16	TRBJ2-2	CASSVAGSSNTGELFF	TGTGCCAGCAGCGTAGCGGGGTCTAGCAACACCGGGGAGCTGTTTTTT
.	.	TRBV6-5	14	TRBJ2-7	CASSLARGSYEQYF	TGTGCCAGCAGTCTAGCTCGGGGCTCCTACGAGCAGTACTTC
.	.	TRBV29-1	15	TRBJ2-3	CSARRAGRGTDTQYF	TGCAGCGCCCGAAGGGCCGGGAGAGGCACAGATACGCAGTATTTT
.	.	TRBV7-8	15	TRBJ1-5	CASSLGGLVGQPQHF	TGTGCCAGCAGCTTAGGCGGCTTGGTCGGTCAGCCCCAGCATTTT
.	once	TRBV7-2	13	TRBJ2-3	CASSLVRADTQYF	TGTGCCAGCAGCTTAGTAAGGGCAGATACGCAGTATTTT
.	.	TRBV5-4	13	TRBJ1-5	CASSRDMDQPQHF	TGTGCCAGCAGCAGGGACATGGATCAGCCCCAGCATTTT
.	.	TRBV18	15	TRBJ1-2	CASSPDRNPNYGYTF	TGTGCCAGCTCACCTGACCGGAACCCTAACTATGGCTACACCTTC
.	.	TRBV2	14	TRBJ2-7	CASRHTGLEYEQYF	TGTGCCAGCAGACACACAGGGCTGGAATACGAGCAGTACTTC
.	.	TRBV7-2	14	TRBJ2-7	CASRISGGSYEQYF	TGTGCCAGCAGGATAAGCGGCGGATCCTACGAGCAGTACTTC
.	once	TRBV5-6	15	TRBJ2-1	CASSLVWDSNNEQFF	TGTGCCAGCAGCTTGGTGTGGGACTCTAACAATGAGCAGTTCTTC
.	.	TRBV9	14	TRBJ2-7	CASSVEGIHYEQYF	TGTGCCAGCAGCGTAGAAGGGATCCATTACGAGCAGTACTTC
TRBD2	once	TRBV29-1	15	TRBJ2-3	CSVRWGGRGTDTQYF	TGCAGCGTCCGGTGGGGGGGACGCGGCACAGATACGCAGTATTTT
.	few	TRBV7-2	14	TRBJ2-2	CASSSGQFTGELFF	TGTGCCAGCAGCTCCGGACAATTCACCGGGGAGCTGTTTTTT
TRBD1	.	TRBV7-3	17	TRBJ2-7	CASSRGGQGVGSYEQYF	TGTGCCAGCAGCAGAGGAGGACAGGGGGTCGGATCCTACGAGCAGTACTTC
.	.	TRBV10-3	14	TRBJ1-3	CASQGGVSGNTIYF	TGTGCCTCACAGGGCGGGGTCTCTGGAAACACCATATATTTT
.	.	TRBV19	12	TRBJ1-4	CASAELNEKLFF	TGTGCCAGTGCCGAACTTAATGAAAAACTGTTTTTT
TRBD1	.	TRBV25-1	12	TRBJ1-1	CASSSHRGEAFF	TGTGCCAGCAGTTCCCACAGGGGAGAAGCTTTCTTT